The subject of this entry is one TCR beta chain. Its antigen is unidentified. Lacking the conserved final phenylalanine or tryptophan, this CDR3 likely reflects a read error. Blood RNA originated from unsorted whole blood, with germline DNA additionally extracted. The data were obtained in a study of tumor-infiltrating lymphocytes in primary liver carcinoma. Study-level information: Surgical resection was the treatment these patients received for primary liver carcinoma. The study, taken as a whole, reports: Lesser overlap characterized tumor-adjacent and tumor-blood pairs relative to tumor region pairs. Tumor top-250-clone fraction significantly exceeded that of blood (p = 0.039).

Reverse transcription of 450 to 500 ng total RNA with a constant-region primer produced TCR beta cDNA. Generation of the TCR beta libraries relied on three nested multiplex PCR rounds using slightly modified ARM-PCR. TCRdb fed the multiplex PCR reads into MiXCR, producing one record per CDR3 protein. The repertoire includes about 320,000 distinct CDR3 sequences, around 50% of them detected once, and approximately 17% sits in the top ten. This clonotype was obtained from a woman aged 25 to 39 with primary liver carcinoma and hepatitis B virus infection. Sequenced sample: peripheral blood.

CDR3 sequence (DNA): TGTGCCAGCTGGGACAGGGTCCATGAGCAGTTCTTA. This sequence encodes CASWDRVHEQFL. The chain recombines TRBV6-5 with TRBJ2-1; 9 nucleotides match TRBD1. This CDR3 is built from 12 residues. V lost 8 bases to trimming and J lost 8 bases; unmatched junction nucleotides: 4. CDR1 and CDR2 (germline): MNHEY, SVGAGI.